This TCR beta chain was observed in a study of blood T cell repertoires in COVID-19. Study-wide background: COVID-19 samples, acute and convalescent, were from the United States, Italy and Spain. PBMCs, B-cell-depleted T cells, or T cells were the source of the cDNA or gDNA that made up the material.

Original methodology: It was from reference gene primer amplification that nucleated cell counts were estimated. Sequencing was performed with immunoSEQ multiplex PCR; in TCRdb, only in-frame clones are kept and a portion is missing. V and J calls and clone size follow that table, whereas D and trimming were derived from the DNA. The sample lists some 110,000 clones, roughly 80% occurring once. In germline, CDR1 is LGHDT, CDR2 YNNKEL (reference sequence). The CDR3 is 15 amino acids. The ends were cut back, 3 bases at V and 1 base at J, with 9 bases in the middle. In its sample, this clone was seen many times.

This sequence joins TRBV3-1 (or the pseudogene TRBV3-2) and TRBJ2-2, with a weak D call TRBD2 (5 bases). Specimen: peripheral blood. The receptor comes from a man in his 60s with acute or convalescent COVID-19. The CDR3 nucleotides read TGTGCCAGCAGCCAGGGCGGAGGGAACACCGGGGAGCTGTTTTTT. This translates into CASSQGGGNTGELFF.